One sample yielded the 17 T cell receptor beta chains listed below, sequenced in a study of blood T cell repertoires in COVID-19. Using immunoSEQ multiplex PCR, the repertoire was profiled, and TCRdb retains in-frame clones only, with some absent. Among fewer than 180,000 clones listed, approximately 86% were seen once. Sequencing used peripheral blood. The receptors were sampled from a man aged 65 to 85 with acute or convalescent COVID-19.

This rearrangement joins TRBV4-1 to TRBJ2-1; 9 nucleotides align to TRBD1. This CDR3 spans 16 amino acids. From germline, CDR1 is MGHRA and CDR2 YSYEKL. V dropped 0 bases and J dropped 7; count of bases not matched to a gene: 7. In DNA form, the CDR3 reads TGCGCCAGCAGCCAAGACCCGGGACAGGGTTTTAATGAGCAGTTCTTC. It is translated as CASSQDPGQGFNEQFF.

This chain links TRBV5-1 with TRBJ2-7; 9 bases fit TRBD1. The CDR3 loop spans 17 amino acids. V lost 0 bases and J lost 0; bases outside the gene matches: 7. Germline CDR1 and CDR2: SGHRS and YFSETQ. CDR3 DNA: TGCGCCAGCAGCTTGGAGGGACAGGGTCCTAGCTCCTACGAGCAGTACTTC. Translated, it gives CASSLEGQGPSSYEQYF.

The CDR3: CASSLDGGDYGYTF. As DNA, the CDR3 is TGTGCCAGCAGCCTGGATGGGGGCGACTATGGCTACACCTTC. The chain uses TRBV5-4 and TRBJ1-2, with D maybe TRBD1 (6 bases). CDR3 size: 14 residues. Germline V gene lookup returns CDR1 SGHNT and CDR2 YYREEE (reference sequence). With 4 bases removed from V and 3 bases from J, the gap between germline ends came to 13 bases. Drawing the rest from reference TRBV5-4 and TRBJ1-2, the complete variable domain is ETGVTQSPTHLIKTRGQQVTLRCSSQSGHNTVSWYQQALGQGPQFIFQYYREEENGRGNFPPRFSGLQFPNYSSELNVNALELDDSALYLCASSLDGGDYGYTFGSGTRLTVV.

The rearrangement links TRBV27 to TRBJ2-1, with D hard to call. Deletions cut 5 bases from V and 0 bases from J, with 11 bases between. CDR1 and CDR2 from the germline V gene are MNHEY and SMNVEV (reference sequence). The CDR3 consists of 15 residues. In DNA, the CDR3 is TGTGCCAGCAGTCCAGAACAGAGCTCCTACAATGAGCAGTTCTTC. This encodes CASSPEQSSYNEQFF.

This clone was counted a few times. Additional DNA sequences in this sample encode the identical CDR3. The chain uses TRBV19 and TRBJ1-5, with a tentative D call TRBD1 (6 bases). The V end lost 7 bases, the J end lost 6 bases, and 13 bases lay between the germline ends. Germline CDR1 and CDR2: LNHDA and SQIVND (reference sequence). The length of the CDR3 is 13 residues. In nucleotides, the CDR3 is TGTGCCAGTACCCCGACAGGTGGTCAGCCCCAGCATTTT. Its protein product is CASTPTGGQPQHF.

The chain combines TRBV6-2 or TRBV6-3 with TRBJ2-7; TRBD2 might be the D (5 bases). Germline V gene lookup returns CDR1 MNHEY and CDR2 SVGEGT. The V end lost 6 bases, the J end lost 9 bases, and 15 bases lay between the germline ends. The CDR3 runs to 12 residues. The CDR3 nucleotides are TGTGCCAGCAGCGACCCTGGACTCCCGCAGTACTTC. This encodes CASSDPGLPQYF.

This clone turned up a few times. The V gene is TRBV27, the J gene TRBJ1-1; 7 bases are shared with TRBD1. Trimming at V came to 6 bases and at J to 3 bases, leaving 4 bases not matched to a gene. The germline CDR1 and CDR2 sequences are MNHEY and SMNVEV (reference sequence). The CDR3 contains 13 residues. CDR3 sequence reads: CASSQGVYTEAFF. The CDR3 DNA sequence: TGTGCCAGCAGCCAGGGGGTGTACACTGAAGCTTTCTTT.

The chain employs TRBV5-1 and TRBJ1-3; weak D call: TRBD1 (5 bases). V was clipped by 2 bases and J by 3 bases, with 12 bases between them. CDR3 length equals 15 residues. The germline CDR1 and CDR2 sequences are SGHRS and YFSETQ. In DNA form, the CDR3 reads TGCGCCAGCAGCTTATCCCAAAGGGGTGGAAACACCATATATTTT. Its translation is CASSLSQRGGNTIYF.

The rearrangement uses TRBV6-2 or TRBV6-3 and TRBJ2-2; 8 bases align to TRBD2. The germline V gene encodes CDR1 MNHEY and CDR2 SVGEGT. The CDR3 loop spans 19 amino acids. V trimming: 5 bases; J trimming: 3 bases; junction bases outside the gene matches: 17. The CDR3 DNA is TGTGCCAGCAGTCCCCTTCCTGTGGGCGGGAGGTCCTACACCGGGGAGCTGTTTTTT. Protein product: CASSPLPVGGRSYTGELFF.

This clone was counted between two and nine times. The DNA for the CDR3 is TGTGCCACCAGTGGGGCGGGGGACGGCTACACCTTC. Its translation: CATSGAGDGYTF. The chain is built from TRBV24-1 and TRBJ1-2; D is possibly TRBD1 (5 bases). Trimming left V 5 bases short and J 8 bases short, with 11 bases between. The CDR3 covers 12 residues. The germline V gene encodes CDR1 KGHDR and CDR2 SFDVKD.

This chain links TRBV2 with TRBJ2-7, with D unresolved. The CDR3 is 12 amino acids. Trimming stripped 2 bases from V and 3 bases from J, with 5 bases between. Germline loops: CDR1 SNHLY, CDR2 FYNNEI. The CDR3 is CASSESRYEQYF. The CDR3 DNA reads TGTGCCAGCAGTGAATCTCGCTACGAGCAGTACTTC.

The chain carries TRBV7-2 and TRBJ2-7, with 8 bases aligning to TRBD1. The CDR3 is made up of 17 amino acids. Germline V gene lookup returns CDR1 SGHTA and CDR2 FQGNSA. The ends lost 5 bases at V and 2 bases at J; junction bases unmatched: 14. This CDR3 reads CASSPRREDRAAYEQYF. DNA for the CDR3: TGTGCCAGCAGCCCCCGTAGAGAGGACAGGGCCGCCTACGAGCAGTACTTC.

This chain's CDR3 is CASSSGTRVVNEQFF. The CDR3 nucleotides read TGTGCCAGCAGCTCCGGGACTAGGGTCGTCAATGAGCAGTTCTTC. The gene calls are TRBV11-2 and TRBJ2-1; TRBD2 matches at 8 bases. The V gene end was trimmed by 4 bases and the J gene end by 6 bases; junction bases not matched to a gene: 8. Germline CDR1 and CDR2: SGHAT and FQNNGV. CDR3 length: 15 amino acids.

This sequence joins TRBV7-2 and TRBJ1-4; no definite D call. Trimming shortened V by 6 bases and J by 7 bases, and 9 bases separated the two germline ends. Germline-derived CDR1 and CDR2 are SGHTA and FQGNSA. The CDR3 spans 12 residues. The CDR3 loop is CASSLTGEKLFF. DNA of the CDR3: TGTGCCAGCAGTCTCACCGGTGAAAAACTGTTTTTT.

The CDR3 sequence: CASSLPLAGGPFEQYF. The CDR3 nucleotides are TGTGCCAGCAGCTTACCTTTAGCGGGAGGGCCCTTCGAGCAGTACTTC. This chain uses TRBV7-2 with TRBJ2-7, with 11 bases fitting TRBD2. The CDR3 is 16 amino acids. The J segment lost 6 bases and the V segment lost 2 bases, leaving 9 bases of the junction unmatched. Germline V gives CDR1 SGHTA, CDR2 FQGNSA.

The chain links TRBV30 to TRBJ2-5; perhaps TRBD2 as D (5 bases). V was clipped by 1 base and J by 5 bases, with 14 bases between them. The CDR3 spans 14 residues. Germline V lookup: CDR1 GTSNPN, CDR2 SVGIG (reference sequence). CDR3 in amino acids: CAWSGLRAGETQYF. CDR3 bases: TGTGCCTGGAGTGGTTTGCGGGCCGGGGAGACCCAGTACTTC.

This clone was recorded a few times. The rearrangement uses TRBV18 and TRBJ2-2; D ambiguous. The ends were cut back, 2 bases at V and 4 bases at J, with 5 bases in the middle. CDR3 length: 13 amino acids. The germline gives CDR1 KGHSH, CDR2 LQKENI. The CDR3, as DNA: TGTGCCAGCTCACCATCTAGCACCGGGGAGCTGTTTTTT. Amino acid sequence: CASSPSSTGELFF. The full variable domain, in which reference TRBV18 and TRBJ2-2 provide the parts outside the CDR3, is NAGVMQNPRHLVRRRGQEARLRCSPMKGHSHVYWYRQLPEEGLKFMVYLQKENIIDESGMPKERFSAEFPKEGPSILRIQQVVRGDSAAYFCASSPSSTGELFFGEGSRLTVL.